This T cell receptor (beta chain) came from a study of blood T cell repertoires in COVID-19. Across the study: Sources were T cells, B-cell-depleted T cells, or PBMCs; the material itself was cDNA or gDNA.

Per the study methods: Amplification of reference gene primers provided the estimated nucleated cell counts. This table comes from immunoSEQ multiplex PCR, and its TCRdb copy is limited to in-frame clones, with some not included. That table furnishes V, J and clone size, whereas the DNA furnished D and trimming. Of 250,000 to 350,000 clones listed, about 89% were seen once; the top ten hold roughly 0.8%. The CDR3 runs to 17 residues. Germline V gene lookup returns CDR1 LGHDT and CDR2 YNNKEL (reference sequence). J lost 3 bases, V lost 1 base, and 9 bases had no gene match. The receptor was isolated from a man aged 30-40 years with acute or convalescent COVID-19. The sequenced sample was peripheral blood. The V and J genes are TRBV3-1 (or the pseudogene TRBV3-2) and TRBJ2-7; 10 bases match TRBD2. The CDR3 loop is CASSQGSSGGLSYEQYF. CDR3 nucleotide sequence: TGTGCCAGCAGCCAAGGGAGTAGCGGGGGGTTAAGCTACGAGCAGTACTTC.